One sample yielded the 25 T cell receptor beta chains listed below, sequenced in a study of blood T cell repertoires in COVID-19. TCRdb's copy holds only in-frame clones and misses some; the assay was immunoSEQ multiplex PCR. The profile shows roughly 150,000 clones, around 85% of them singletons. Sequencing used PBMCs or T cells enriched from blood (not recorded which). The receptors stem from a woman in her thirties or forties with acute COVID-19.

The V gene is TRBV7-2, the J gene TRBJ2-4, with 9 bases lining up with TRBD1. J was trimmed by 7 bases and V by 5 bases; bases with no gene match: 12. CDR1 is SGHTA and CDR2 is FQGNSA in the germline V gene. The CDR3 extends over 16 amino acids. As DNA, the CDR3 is TGTGCCAGCAGCCTAAACCCGGGACAGGGCCCCAACATTCAGTACTTC. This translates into CASSLNPGQGPNIQYF.

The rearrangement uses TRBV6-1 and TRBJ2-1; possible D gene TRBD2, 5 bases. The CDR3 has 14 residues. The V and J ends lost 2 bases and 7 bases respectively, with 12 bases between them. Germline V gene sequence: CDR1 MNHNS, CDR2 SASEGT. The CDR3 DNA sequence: TGTGCCAGCAGTGAACCTGGACTTGTTAATGAGCAGTTCTTC. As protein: CASSEPGLVNEQFF.

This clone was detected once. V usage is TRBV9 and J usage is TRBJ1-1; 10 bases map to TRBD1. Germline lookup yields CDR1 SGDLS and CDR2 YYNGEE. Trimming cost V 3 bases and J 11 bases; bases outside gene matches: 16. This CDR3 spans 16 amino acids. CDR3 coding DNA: TGTGCCAGCAGCGCAAGACCGGGACAGGGGCTTCCAGTGGCTTTCTTT. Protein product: CASSARPGQGLPVAFF.

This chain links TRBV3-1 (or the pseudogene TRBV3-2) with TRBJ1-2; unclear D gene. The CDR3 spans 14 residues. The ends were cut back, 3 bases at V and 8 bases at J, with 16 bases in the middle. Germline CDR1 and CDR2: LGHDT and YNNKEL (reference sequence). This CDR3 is CASSHPGSRGGYTF. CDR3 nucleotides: TGTGCCAGCAGCCACCCCGGGAGCCGAGGAGGCTACACCTTC.

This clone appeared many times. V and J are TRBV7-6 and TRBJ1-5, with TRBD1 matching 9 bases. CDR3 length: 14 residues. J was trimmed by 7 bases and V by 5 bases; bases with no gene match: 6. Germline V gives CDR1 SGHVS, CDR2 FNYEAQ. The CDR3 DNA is TGTGCCAGCAGCCTAGGGACAGGGAACCAGCCCCAGCATTTT. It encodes CASSLGTGNQPQHF.

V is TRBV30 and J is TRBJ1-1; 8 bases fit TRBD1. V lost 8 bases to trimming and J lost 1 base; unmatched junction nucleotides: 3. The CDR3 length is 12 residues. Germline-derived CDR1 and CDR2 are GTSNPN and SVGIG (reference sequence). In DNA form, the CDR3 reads TGTGCCGTGGACAGGGCGAACACTGAAGCTTTCTTT. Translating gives CAVDRANTEAFF.

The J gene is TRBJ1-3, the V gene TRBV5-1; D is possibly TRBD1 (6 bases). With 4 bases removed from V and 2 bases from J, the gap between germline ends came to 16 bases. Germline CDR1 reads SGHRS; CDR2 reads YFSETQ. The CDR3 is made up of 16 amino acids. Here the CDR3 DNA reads TGCGCCAGCAGCCGGGCCCAGGCAGGGGCTGGAAACACCATATATTTT. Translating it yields CASSRAQAGAGNTIYF.

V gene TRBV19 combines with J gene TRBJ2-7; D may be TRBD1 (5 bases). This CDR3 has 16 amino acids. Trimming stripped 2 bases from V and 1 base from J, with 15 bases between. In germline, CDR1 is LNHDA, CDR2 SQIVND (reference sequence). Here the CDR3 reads CASSIRGPSPSYEQYF. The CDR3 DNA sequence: TGTGCCAGTAGTATAAGGGGTCCCTCTCCGTCCTACGAGCAGTACTTC.

CDR3 residues: CASKGETWGEQFF. Written as DNA, the CDR3 is TGTGCCAGCAAGGGAGAAACCTGGGGTGAGCAGTTCTTC. This chain connects TRBV6-5 to TRBJ2-1; D may be TRBD2 (5 bases). The germline gives CDR1 MNHEY, CDR2 SVGAGI. Trimming removed 7 bases from V and 9 bases from J, with 16 bases in between. The CDR3 consists of 13 residues.

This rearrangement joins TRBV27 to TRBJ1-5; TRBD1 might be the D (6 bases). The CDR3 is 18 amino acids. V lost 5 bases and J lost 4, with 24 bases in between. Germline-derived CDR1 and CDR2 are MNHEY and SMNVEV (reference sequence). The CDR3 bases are TGTGCCAGCAGTCGCCGGGACACAAGCTCAGGTATAAATCAGCCCCAGCATTTT. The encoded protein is CASSRRDTSSGINQPQHF.

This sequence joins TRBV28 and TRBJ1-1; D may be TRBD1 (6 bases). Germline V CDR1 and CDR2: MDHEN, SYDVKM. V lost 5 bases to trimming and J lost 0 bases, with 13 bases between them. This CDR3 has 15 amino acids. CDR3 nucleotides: TGTGCCAGCAGTCTCAACAGGGCTATGAACACTGAAGCTTTCTTT. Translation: CASSLNRAMNTEAFF.

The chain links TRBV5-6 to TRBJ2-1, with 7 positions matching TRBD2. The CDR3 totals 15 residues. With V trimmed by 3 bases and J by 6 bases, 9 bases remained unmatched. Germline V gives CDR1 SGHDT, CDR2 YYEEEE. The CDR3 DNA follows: TGTGCCAGCAGCTGGAGGGCGCCGGGGGGCAATGAGCAGTTCTTC. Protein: CASSWRAPGGNEQFF.

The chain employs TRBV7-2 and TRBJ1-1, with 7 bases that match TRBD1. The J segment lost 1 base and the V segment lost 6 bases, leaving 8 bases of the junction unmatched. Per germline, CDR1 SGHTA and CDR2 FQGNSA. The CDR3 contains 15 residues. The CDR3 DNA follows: TGTGCCAGCAGGGTTATGGGACAGTCGAACACTGAAGCTTTCTTT. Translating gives CASRVMGQSNTEAFF.

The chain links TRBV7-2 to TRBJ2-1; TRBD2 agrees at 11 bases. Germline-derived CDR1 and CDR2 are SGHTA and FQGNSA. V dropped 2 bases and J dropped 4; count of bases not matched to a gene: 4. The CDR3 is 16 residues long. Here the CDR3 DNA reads TGTGCCAGCAGCTTACTAGCGGGGGGTGGTTACAATGAGCAGTTCTTC. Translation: CASSLLAGGGYNEQFF. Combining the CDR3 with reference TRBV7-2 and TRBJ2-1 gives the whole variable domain GAGVSQSPSNKVTEKGKDVELRCDPISGHTALYWYRQSLGQGLEFLIYFQGNSAPDKSGLPSDRFSAERTGGSVSTLTIQRTQQEDSAVYLCASSLLAGGGYNEQFFGPGTRLTVL.

The CDR3 loop is CASSPTLSGSSTDTQYF. CDR3 bases: TGCGCCAGCAGCCCCACCCTCAGCGGCTCTAGCACAGATACGCAGTATTTT. V gene TRBV5-1 combines with J gene TRBJ2-3; a possible D gene is TRBD2 (5 bases). Germline V lookup: CDR1 SGHRS, CDR2 YFSETQ. The V end lost 4 bases, the J end lost 0 bases, and 18 bases lay between the germline ends. This CDR3 spans 17 amino acids.

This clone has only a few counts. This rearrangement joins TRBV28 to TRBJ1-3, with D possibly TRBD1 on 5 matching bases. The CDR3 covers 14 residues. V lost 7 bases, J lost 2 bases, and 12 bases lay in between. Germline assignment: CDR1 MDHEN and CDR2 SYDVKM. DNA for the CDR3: TGTGCCAGCATAAGGCCAGGGCCTGGAAACACCATATATTTT. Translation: CASIRPGPGNTIYF.

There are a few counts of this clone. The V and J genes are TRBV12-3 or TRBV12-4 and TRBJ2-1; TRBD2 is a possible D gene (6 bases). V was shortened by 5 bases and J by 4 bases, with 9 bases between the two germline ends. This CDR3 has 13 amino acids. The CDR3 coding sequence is TGTGCCAGCAGTAGTAGCGGTTACAATGAGCAGTTCTTC. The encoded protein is CASSSSGYNEQFF.

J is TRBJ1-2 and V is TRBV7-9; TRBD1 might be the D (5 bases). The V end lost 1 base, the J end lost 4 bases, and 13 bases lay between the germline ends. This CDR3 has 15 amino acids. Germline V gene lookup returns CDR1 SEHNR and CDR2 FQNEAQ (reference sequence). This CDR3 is CASSLVPTGSYGYTF. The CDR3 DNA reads TGTGCCAGCAGCTTAGTACCCACAGGATCCTATGGCTACACCTTC.

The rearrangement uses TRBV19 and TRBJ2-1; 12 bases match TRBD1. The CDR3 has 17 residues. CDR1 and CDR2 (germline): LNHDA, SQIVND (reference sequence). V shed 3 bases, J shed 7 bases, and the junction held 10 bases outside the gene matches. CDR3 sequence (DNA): TGTGCCAGTAGTATTGGTGGTGGGACAGGGGGCGGGAATGAGCAGTTCTTC. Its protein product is CASSIGGGTGGGNEQFF.

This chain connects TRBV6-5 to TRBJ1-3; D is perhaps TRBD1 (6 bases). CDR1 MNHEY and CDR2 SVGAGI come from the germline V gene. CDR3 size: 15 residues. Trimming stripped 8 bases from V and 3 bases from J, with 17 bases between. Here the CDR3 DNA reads TGTGCCAGCTCAAGAACCCCAGGGGTTGGAAACACCATATATTTT. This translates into CASSRTPGVGNTIYF.

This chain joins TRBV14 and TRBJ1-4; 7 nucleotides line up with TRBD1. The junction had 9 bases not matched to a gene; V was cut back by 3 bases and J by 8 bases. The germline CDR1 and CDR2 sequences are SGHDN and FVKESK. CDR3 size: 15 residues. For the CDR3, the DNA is TGTGCCAGCAGCCAGCATACAGGGGCAGGGGAAAAACTGTTTTTT. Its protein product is CASSQHTGAGEKLFF. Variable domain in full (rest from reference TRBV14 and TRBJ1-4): EAGVTQFPSHSVIEKGQTVTLRCDPISGHDNLYWYRRVMGKEIKFLLHFVKESKQDESGMPNNRFLAERTGGTYSTLKVQPAELEDSGVYFCASSQHTGAGEKLFFGSGTQLSVL.

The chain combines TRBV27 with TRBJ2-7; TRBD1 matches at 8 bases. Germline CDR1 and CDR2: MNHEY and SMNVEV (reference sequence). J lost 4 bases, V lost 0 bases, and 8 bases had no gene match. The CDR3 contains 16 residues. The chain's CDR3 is CASSLSSRTGWYEQYF. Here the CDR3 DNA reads TGTGCCAGCAGTTTATCTTCTAGGACAGGGTGGTACGAGCAGTACTTC.

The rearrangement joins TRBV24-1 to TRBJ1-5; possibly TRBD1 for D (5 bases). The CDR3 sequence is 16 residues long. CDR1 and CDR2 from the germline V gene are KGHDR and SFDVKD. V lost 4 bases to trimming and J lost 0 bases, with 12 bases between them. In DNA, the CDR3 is TGTGCCACCAGTGACCCGACAGAAGATAGCAATCAGCCCCAGCATTTT. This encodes CATSDPTEDSNQPQHF.

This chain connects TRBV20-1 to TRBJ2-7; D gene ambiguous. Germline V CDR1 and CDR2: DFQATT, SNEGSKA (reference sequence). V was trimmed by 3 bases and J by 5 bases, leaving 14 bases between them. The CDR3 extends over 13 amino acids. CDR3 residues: CSASEAIRDEQYF. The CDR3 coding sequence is TGCAGTGCTAGTGAAGCAATCCGCGACGAGCAGTACTTC.

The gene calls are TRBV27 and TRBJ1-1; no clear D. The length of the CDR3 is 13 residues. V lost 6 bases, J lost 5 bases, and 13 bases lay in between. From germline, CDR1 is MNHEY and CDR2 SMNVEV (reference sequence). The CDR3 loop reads CASRRLLRTEAFF. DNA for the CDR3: TGTGCCAGCAGGAGACTGCTGCGGACTGAAGCTTTCTTT.